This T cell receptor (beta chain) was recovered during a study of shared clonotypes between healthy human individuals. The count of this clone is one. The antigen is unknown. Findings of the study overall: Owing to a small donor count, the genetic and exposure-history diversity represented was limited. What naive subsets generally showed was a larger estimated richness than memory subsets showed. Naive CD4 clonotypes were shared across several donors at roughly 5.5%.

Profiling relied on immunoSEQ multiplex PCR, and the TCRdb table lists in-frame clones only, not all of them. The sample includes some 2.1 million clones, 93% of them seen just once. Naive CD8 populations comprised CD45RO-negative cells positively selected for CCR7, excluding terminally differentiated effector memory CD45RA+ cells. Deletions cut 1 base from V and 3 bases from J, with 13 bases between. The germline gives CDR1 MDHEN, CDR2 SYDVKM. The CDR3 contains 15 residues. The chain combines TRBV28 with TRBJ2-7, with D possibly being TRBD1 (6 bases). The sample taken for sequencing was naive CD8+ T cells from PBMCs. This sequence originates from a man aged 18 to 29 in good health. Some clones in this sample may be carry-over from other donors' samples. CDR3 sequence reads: CASSLSGVRGYEQYF. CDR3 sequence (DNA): TGTGCCAGCAGTTTATCAGGGGTGAGAGGCTACGAGCAGTACTTC.